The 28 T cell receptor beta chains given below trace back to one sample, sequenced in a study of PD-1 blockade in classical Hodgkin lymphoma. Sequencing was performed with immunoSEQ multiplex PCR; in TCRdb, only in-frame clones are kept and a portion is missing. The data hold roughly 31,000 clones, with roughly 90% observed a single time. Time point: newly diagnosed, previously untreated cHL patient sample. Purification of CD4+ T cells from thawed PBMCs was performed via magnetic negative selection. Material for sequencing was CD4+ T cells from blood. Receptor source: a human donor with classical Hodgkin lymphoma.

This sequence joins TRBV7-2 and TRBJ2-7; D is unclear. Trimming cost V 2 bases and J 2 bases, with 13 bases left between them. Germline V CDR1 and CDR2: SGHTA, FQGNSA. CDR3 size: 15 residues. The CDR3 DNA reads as TGTGCCAGCAGCTTAATTGCAGGACCAACCTACGAGCAGTACTTC. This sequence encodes CASSLIAGPTYEQYF.

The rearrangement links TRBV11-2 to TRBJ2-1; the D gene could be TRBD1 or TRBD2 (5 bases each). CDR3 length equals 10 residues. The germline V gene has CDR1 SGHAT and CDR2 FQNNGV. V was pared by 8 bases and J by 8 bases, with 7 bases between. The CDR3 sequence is CASGTYEQFF. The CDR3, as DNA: TGTGCCAGCGGGACCTATGAGCAGTTCTTC. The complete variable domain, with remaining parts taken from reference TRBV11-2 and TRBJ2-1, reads EAGVAQSPRYKIIEKRQSVAFWCNPISGHATLYWYQQILGQGPKLLIQFQNNGVVDDSQLPKDRFSAERLKGVDSTLKIQPAKLEDSAVYLCASGTYEQFFGPGTRLTVL.

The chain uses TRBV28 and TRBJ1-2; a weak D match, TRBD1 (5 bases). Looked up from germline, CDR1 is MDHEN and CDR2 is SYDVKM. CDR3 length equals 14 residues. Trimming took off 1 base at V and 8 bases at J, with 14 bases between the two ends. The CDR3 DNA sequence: TGTGCCAGCAGTTTATCCAGGGCGGGGCGAGGCTACACCTTC. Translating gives CASSLSRAGRGYTF.

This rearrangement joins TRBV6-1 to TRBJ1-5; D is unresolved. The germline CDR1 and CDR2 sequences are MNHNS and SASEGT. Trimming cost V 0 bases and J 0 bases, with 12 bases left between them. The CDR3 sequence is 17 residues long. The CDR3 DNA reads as TGTGCCAGCAGTGAAGCGGTGGGGTGGGATAGCAATCAGCCCCAGCATTTT. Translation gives CASSEAVGWDSNQPQHF.

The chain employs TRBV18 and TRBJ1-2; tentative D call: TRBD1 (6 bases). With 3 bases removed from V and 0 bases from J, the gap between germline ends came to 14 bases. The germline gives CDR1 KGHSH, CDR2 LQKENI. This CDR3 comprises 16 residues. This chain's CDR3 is CASSPRQELANYGYTF. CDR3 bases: TGTGCCAGCTCACCCAGACAGGAATTAGCTAACTATGGCTACACCTTC. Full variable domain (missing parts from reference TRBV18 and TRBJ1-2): NAGVMQNPRHLVRRRGQEARLRCSPMKGHSHVYWYRQLPEEGLKFMVYLQKENIIDESGMPKERFSAEFPKEGPSILRIQQVVRGDSAAYFCASSPRQELANYGYTFGSGTRLTVV.

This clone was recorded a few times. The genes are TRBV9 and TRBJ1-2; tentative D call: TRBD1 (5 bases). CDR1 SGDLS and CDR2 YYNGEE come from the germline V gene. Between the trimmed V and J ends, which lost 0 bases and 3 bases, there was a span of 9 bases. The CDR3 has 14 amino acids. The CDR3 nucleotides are TGTGCCAGCAGCGTAGGTGGAGGGGACTATGGCTACACCTTC. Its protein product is CASSVGGGDYGYTF.

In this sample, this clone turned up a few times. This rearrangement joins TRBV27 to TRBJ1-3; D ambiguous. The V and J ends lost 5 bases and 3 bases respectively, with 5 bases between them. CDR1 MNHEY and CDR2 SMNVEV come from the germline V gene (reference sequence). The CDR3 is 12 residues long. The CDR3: CASSPNGNTIYF. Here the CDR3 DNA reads TGTGCCAGCAGTCCCAATGGAAACACCATATATTTT.

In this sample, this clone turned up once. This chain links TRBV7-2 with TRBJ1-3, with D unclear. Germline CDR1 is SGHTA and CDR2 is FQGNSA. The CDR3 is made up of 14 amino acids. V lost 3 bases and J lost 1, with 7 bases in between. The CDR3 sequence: CASSLTSSGNTIYF. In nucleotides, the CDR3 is TGTGCCAGCAGCTTGACCTCGTCTGGAAACACCATATATTTT. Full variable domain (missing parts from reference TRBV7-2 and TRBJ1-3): GAGVSQSPSNKVTEKGKDVELRCDPISGHTALYWYRQSLGQGLEFLIYFQGNSAPDKSGLPSDRFSAERTGGSVSTLTIQRTQQEDSAVYLCASSLTSSGNTIYFGEGSWLTVV.

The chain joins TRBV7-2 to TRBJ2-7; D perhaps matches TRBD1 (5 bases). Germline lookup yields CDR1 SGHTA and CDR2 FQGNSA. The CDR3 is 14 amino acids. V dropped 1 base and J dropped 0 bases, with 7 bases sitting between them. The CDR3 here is CASSLVQGSYEQYF. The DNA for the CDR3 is TGTGCCAGCAGCTTAGTTCAGGGCTCCTACGAGCAGTACTTC. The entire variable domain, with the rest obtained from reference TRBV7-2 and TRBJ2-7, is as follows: GAGVSQSPSNKVTEKGKDVELRCDPISGHTALYWYRQSLGQGLEFLIYFQGNSAPDKSGLPSDRFSAERTGGSVSTLTIQRTQQEDSAVYLCASSLVQGSYEQYFGPGTRLTVT.

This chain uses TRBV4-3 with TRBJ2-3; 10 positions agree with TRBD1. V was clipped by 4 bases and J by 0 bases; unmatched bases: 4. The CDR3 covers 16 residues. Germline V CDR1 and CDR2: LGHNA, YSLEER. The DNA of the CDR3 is TGCGCCAGCAGCCGGGACAGGGGACCGAGCACAGATACGCAGTATTTT. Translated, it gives CASSRDRGPSTDTQYF.

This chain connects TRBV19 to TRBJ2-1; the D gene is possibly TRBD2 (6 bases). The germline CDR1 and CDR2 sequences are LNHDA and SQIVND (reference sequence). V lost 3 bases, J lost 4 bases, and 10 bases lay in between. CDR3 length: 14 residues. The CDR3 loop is CASSITGTYNEQFF. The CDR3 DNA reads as TGTGCCAGTAGTATCACGGGGACTTACAATGAGCAGTTCTTC.

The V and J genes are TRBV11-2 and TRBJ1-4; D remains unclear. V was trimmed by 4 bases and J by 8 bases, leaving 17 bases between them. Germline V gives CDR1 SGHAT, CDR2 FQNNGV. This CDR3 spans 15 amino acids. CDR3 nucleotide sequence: TGTGCCAGCAGCTCCCCCGGGGTAGGAAGGGAAAAACTGTTTTTT. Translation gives CASSSPGVGREKLFF.

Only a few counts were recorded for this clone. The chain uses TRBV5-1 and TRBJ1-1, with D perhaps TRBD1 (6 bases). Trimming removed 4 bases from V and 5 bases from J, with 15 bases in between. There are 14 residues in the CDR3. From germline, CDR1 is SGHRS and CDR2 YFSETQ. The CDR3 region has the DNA TGCGCCAGCAGCCGAGGGACACCTAATACTGAAGCTTTCTTT. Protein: CASSRGTPNTEAFF.

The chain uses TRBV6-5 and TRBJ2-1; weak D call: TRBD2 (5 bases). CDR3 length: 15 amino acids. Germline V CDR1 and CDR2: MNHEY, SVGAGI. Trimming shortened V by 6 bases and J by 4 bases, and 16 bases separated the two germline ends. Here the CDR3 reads CASSSTPGIYNEQFF. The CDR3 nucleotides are TGTGCCAGCAGCTCCACTCCCGGGATTTACAATGAGCAGTTCTTC.

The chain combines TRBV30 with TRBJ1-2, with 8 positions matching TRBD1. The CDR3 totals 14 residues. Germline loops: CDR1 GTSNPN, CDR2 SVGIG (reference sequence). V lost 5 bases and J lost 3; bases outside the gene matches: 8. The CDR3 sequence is CAWAEDRVYYGYTF. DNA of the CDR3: TGTGCCTGGGCCGAGGACAGGGTTTACTATGGCTACACCTTC.

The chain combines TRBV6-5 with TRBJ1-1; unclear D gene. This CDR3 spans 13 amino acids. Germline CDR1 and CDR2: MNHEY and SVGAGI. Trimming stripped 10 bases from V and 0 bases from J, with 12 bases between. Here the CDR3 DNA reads TGTGCCACCCGAGGAGGAGTGAACACTGAAGCTTTCTTT. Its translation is CATRGGVNTEAFF.

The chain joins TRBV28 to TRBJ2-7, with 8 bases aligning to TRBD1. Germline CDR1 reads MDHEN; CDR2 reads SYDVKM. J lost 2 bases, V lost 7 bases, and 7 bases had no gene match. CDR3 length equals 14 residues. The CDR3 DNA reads TGTGCCAGCACCGGACAGGGTAGACCCTACGAGCAGTACTTC. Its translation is CASTGQGRPYEQYF.

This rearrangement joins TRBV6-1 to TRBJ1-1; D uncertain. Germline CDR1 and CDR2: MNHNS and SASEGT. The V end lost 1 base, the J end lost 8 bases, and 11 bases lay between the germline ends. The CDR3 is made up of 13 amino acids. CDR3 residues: CASSEGQNLEAFF. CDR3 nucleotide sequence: TGTGCCAGCAGTGAAGGCCAGAACCTCGAAGCTTTCTTT.

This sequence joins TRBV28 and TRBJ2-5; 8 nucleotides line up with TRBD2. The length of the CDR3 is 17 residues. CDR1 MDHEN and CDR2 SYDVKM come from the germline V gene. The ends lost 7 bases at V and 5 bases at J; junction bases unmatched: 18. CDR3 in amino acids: CASNLGGSGRRRETQYF. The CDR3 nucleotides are TGTGCCAGCAACTTAGGGGGGAGCGGGAGACGGCGGGAGACCCAGTACTTC.

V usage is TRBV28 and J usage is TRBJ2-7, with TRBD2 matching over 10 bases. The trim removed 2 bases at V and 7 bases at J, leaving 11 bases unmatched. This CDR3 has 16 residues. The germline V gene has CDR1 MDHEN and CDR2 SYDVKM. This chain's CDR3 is CASSLITSGTSGEQYF. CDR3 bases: TGTGCCAGCAGTTTAATAACTAGCGGGACGTCAGGGGAGCAGTACTTC.

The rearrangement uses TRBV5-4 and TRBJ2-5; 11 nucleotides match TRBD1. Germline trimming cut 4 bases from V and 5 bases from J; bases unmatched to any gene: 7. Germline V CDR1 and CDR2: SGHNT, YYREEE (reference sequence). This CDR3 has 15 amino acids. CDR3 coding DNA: TGTGCCAGCAGCCAGGGACAGGGGGTTGGGGAGACCCAGTACTTC. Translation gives CASSQGQGVGETQYF.

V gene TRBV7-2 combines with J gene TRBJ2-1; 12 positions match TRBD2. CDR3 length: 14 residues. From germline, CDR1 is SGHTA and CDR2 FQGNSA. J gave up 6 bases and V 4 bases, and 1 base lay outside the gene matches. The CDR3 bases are TGTGCCAGCAGCTGGACTAGCGGGACCAATGAGCAGTTCTTC. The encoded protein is CASSWTSGTNEQFF. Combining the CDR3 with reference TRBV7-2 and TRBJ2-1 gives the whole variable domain GAGVSQSPSNKVTEKGKDVELRCDPISGHTALYWYRQSLGQGLEFLIYFQGNSAPDKSGLPSDRFSAERTGGSVSTLTIQRTQQEDSAVYLCASSWTSGTNEQFFGPGTRLTVL.

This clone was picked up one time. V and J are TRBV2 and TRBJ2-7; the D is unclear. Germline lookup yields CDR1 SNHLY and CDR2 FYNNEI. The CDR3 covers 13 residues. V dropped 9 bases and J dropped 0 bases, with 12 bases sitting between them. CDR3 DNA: TGTGCCAGTCGACCGACCTTCTCCTACGAGCAGTACTTC. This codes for CASRPTFSYEQYF. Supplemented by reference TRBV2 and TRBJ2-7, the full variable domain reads EPEVTQTPSHQVTQMGQEVILRCVPISNHLYFYWYRQILGQKVEFLVSFYNNEISEKSEIFDDQFSVERPDGSNFTLKIRSTKLEDSAMYFCASRPTFSYEQYFGPGTRLTVT.

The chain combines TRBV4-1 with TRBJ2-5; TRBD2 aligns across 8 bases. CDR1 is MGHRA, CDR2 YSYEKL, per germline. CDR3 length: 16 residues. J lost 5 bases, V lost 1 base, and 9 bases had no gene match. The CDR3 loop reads CASSQGSGGGQETQYF. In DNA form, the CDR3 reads TGCGCCAGCAGCCAAGGTTCGGGGGGGGGCCAGGAGACCCAGTACTTC.

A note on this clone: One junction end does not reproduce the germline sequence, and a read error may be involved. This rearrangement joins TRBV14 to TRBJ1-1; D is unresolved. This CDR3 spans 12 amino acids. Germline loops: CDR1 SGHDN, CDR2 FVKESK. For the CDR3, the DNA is TGTGCCAGCAGCCAAGTGCCCCCGACCGTGGTTTTT. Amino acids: CASSQVPPTVVF.

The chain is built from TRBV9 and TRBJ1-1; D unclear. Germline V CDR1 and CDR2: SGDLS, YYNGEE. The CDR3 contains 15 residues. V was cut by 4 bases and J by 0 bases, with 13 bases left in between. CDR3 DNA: TGTGCCAGCAGCCCCCAGACGGGAATGAACACTGAAGCTTTCTTT. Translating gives CASSPQTGMNTEAFF.

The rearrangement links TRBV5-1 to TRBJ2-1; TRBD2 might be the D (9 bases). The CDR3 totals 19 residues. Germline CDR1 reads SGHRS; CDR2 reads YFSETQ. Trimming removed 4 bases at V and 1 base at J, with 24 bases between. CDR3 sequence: CASSPQGGPSGESYNEQFF. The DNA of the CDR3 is TGCGCCAGCAGCCCACAGGGGGGACCTAGCGGGGAGTCCTACAATGAGCAGTTCTTC.

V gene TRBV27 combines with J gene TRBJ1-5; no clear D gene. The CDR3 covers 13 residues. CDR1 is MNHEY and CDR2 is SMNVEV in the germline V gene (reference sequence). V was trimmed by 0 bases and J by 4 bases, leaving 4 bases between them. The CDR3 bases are TGTGCCAGCAGTTTATCGTGGAATCAGCCCCAGCATTTT. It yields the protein CASSLSWNQPQHF.